This T cell receptor (beta chain) was profiled in a study of graft-versus-host responses after intestinal transplantation. About the study: Multivisceral, liver-intestinal, or isolated intestinal transplants were given to recipients.

The CDR3 extends over 13 amino acids. V lost 4 bases and J lost 2, with 9 bases in between. TCRdb keeps only in-frame clones here, not all; method: immunoSEQ multiplex PCR. This sample has 75,000 to 100,000 clones, with more than 75% found just once. The TCR sequence derives from a human patient who received an intestinal transplant, so some T cells may come from the graft donor. Here the sequenced sample was PBMCs, taken 255 days after intestinal transplant. The chain recombines TRBV5-7 with TRBJ1-1; the D is unclear. TRBV5-7 is flagged as an ORF with uncertain function. In nucleotides, the CDR3 is TGTGCCAGCAGCCCCCTGGGAAACACTGAAGCTTTCTTT. It specifies CASSPLGNTEAFF.